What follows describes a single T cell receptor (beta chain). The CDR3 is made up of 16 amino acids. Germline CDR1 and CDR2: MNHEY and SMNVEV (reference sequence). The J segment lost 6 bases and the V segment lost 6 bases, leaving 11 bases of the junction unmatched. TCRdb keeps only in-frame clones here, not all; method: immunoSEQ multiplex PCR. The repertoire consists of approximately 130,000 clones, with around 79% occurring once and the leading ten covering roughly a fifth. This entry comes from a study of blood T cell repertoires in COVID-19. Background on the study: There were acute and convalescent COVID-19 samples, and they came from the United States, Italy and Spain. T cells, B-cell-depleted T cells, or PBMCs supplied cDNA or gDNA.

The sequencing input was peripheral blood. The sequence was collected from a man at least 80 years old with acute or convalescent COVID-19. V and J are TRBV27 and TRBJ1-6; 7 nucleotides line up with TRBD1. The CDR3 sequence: CASRIGGGQSNSPLHF. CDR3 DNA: TGTGCCAGCAGAATAGGAGGGGGACAGAGTAATTCACCCCTCCACTTT.